Listed below are T cell receptor beta chains from one sample, sequenced in a study of cytomegalovirus exposure and HLA in healthy donors. Measured with immunoSEQ multiplex PCR; TCRdb has only the in-frame clones, and not every one. The sample has about 120,000 clones, roughly 88% seen once. The sequenced material came from PBMCs. All receptors derive from a man aged 18 to 29 in good health and CMV-seronegative. Each CDR3 is given with its conserved first and last residue. The D gene is left open where the match is weak. Clone size is not always given. Where it is, it says once, few, many or a class for expanded clones.

clone size	V gene	J gene	CDR3 length	D gene	CDR3 DNA	CDR3 protein
few	TRBV18	TRBJ2-3	15	TRBD1	TGTGCCAGCTCACCTGCTAGACAGGGTACAGATACGCAGTATTTT	CASSPARQGTDTQYF
-	TRBV15	TRBJ2-1	13	TRBD2	TGTGCCACCAGCATAGGACTAGCGGGGAAGCAGTTCTTC	CATSIGLAGKQFF
-	TRBV5-1	TRBJ2-7	14	-	TGCGCCAGCAGCTTGGGGCAGGGGATCTACGAGCAGTACTTC	CASSLGQGIYEQYF
-	TRBV5-1	TRBJ2-1	13	TRBD1	TGCGCCAGCAGCTCTACAGGGGTCCATGAGCAGTTCTTC	CASSSTGVHEQFF
-	TRBV6-1	TRBJ1-1	15	-	TGTGCCAGCAGTGAATTGAACACAGTGAACACTGAAGCTTTCTTT	CASSELNTVNTEAFF
-	TRBV10-3	TRBJ2-7	12	-	TGTGCCATCAGCCAGACAGCCTACGAGCAGTACTTC	CAISQTAYEQYF
once	TRBV9	TRBJ1-5	15	-	TGTGCCAGCAGCGTGGGGCCAGACTCGAGACAGCCCCAGCATTTT	CASSVGPDSRQPQHF
-	TRBV12-5	TRBJ2-1	15	-	TGTGCTAGTGGTTGGGGGGACGGAACCTACAATGAGCAGTTCTTC	CASGWGDGTYNEQFF
-	TRBV11-2	TRBJ2-1	13	-	TGTGCCAGCAGCGGAGACGGATACAATGAGCAGTTCTTC	CASSGDGYNEQFF
-	TRBV7-6	TRBJ2-3	15	TRBD2	TGTGCCAGCAGCATAACTAGCGGGAGGGTAGATACGCAGTATTTT	CASSITSGRVDTQYF
-	TRBV6-6	TRBJ2-3	13	-	TGTGCCAGCAGGGCCTCGGGAACAGCGGGCGGATTTTTT	CASRASGTAGGFF
-	TRBV19	TRBJ1-1	13	-	TGTGCCAGTAGTATGGGCAGGAACACTGAAGCTTTCTTT	CASSMGRNTEAFF
-	TRBV11-3	TRBJ2-3	13	-	TGTGCCAGCAGCTTCGGGGGCACAGATACGCAGTATTTT	CASSFGGTDTQYF
-	TRBV15	TRBJ2-7	15	-	TGTGCCACCAGCAGAGAACAGGGTGGCTCCTACGAGCAGTACTTC	CATSREQGGSYEQYF
-	TRBV13	TRBJ2-7	14	TRBD2	TGTGCCAGCAGCTTACTAGCGGGGCCGGGGGAGCAGTACTTC	CASSLLAGPGEQYF
-	TRBV11-2	TRBJ1-6	16	-	TGTGCCAGCGGAACCTCACGGGACACCTATAATTCACCCCTCCACTTT	CASGTSRDTYNSPLHF
-	TRBV7-8	TRBJ1-1	12	-	TGTGCCAGCAGCCACCCGGGGGCTGAAGCTTTCTTT	CASSHPGAEAFF
-	TRBV9	TRBJ2-5	14	-	TGTGCCAGCTCGTCGGGGGGCCCACAAGAGACCCAGTACTTC	CASSSGGPQETQYF
-	TRBV7-4	TRBJ1-2	17	-	TGTGCCAGCAGCTTAGGCGGGGGAGGGGACGCTAACTATGGCTACACCTTC	CASSLGGGGDANYGYTF
-	TRBV7-9	TRBJ2-6	18	TRBD1	TGTGCCAGCAGCAACTGGACAGGTATAAGCTCTGGGGCCAACGTCCTGACTTTC	CASSNWTGISSGANVLTF
once	TRBV27	TRBJ1-2	14	TRBD1	TGTGCCAGCAGTTTGACAGGGGGAAGATATGGCTACACCTTC	CASSLTGGRYGYTF
-	TRBV7-9	TRBJ2-7	16	-	TGTGCCAGCAGCCGACCGTCGGCCAGGGGTAACCACGAGCAGTACTTC	CASSRPSARGNHEQYF
-	TRBV2	TRBJ1-1	13	-	TGTGCCAGCAGGCCGGGGAGTTGGCCTGAAGCTTTCTTT	CASRPGSWPEAFF
-	TRBV2	TRBJ1-3	15	-	TGTGCCAGCAAAGAGTGGTCAGGGGATGGAAACACCATATATTTT	CASKEWSGDGNTIYF
-	TRBV6-4	TRBJ2-3	15	-	TGTGCCAGCAGTGACTCCGGTATTAGCACAGATACGCAGTATTTT	CASSDSGISTDTQYF
-	TRBV9	TRBJ2-2	14	-	TGTGCCAGCAGCGTAGCCCAGGGCCCCGGGGAGCTGTTTTTT	CASSVAQGPGELFF
-	TRBV19	TRBJ2-7	13	-	TGTGCCTCGAGGGGCAGGGGAGGGTACGAGCAGTACTTC	CASRGRGGYEQYF
-	TRBV9	TRBJ2-1	16	-	TGTGCCAGCAGCGTAAGGGGGAGGGCCGGTTTGGATGAGCAGTTCTTC	CASSVRGRAGLDEQFF
-	TRBV25-1	TRBJ2-2	16	TRBD2	TGTGCCAGCAGTGAATATCGGGGGGGAGGCACCGGGGAGCTGTTTTTT	CASSEYRGGGTGELFF
-	TRBV5-6	TRBJ2-7	16	-	TGTGCCAGCAGCTTGGAAGCAGGGGCCAGCTCCTACGAGCAGTACTTC	CASSLEAGASSYEQYF
-	TRBV7-9	TRBJ1-2	13	-	TGTGCCAGCAGCCCAACGGAGAACTATGGCTACACCTTC	CASSPTENYGYTF
-	TRBV6-1	TRBJ1-4	14	-	TGTGCCAGCAGCTCGTCGGCAGGGTTTGAAAAACTGTTTTTT	CASSSSAGFEKLFF
-	TRBV29-1	TRBJ2-1	19	TRBD2	TGCAGCGTTGAAGATCCGGTGACTAGCGGGAGCTATTCCTACAATGAGCAGTTCTTC	CSVEDPVTSGSYSYNEQFF
-	TRBV5-6	TRBJ1-1	17	TRBD1	TGTGCCAGCAGGGGGACAGGGGAAGGACTACGGAACACTGAAGCTTTCTTT	CASRGTGEGLRNTEAFF
-	TRBV6-5	TRBJ2-1	14	TRBD1	TGTGCCAGCAGTTACAGGGGGCTAGGCAATGAGCAGTTCTTC	CASSYRGLGNEQFF
-	TRBV2	TRBJ2-2	16	TRBD2	TGTGCCAGCAGTGAACTAGCGGGAGGATGGACCGGGGAGCTGTTTTTT	CASSELAGGWTGELFF
-	TRBV19	TRBJ2-3	13	-	TGTGCCAGTAGTCACCAGGGTACAGATACGCAGTATTTT	CASSHQGTDTQYF
once	TRBV6-5	TRBJ2-3	16	-	TGTGCCAGCAGTTATGGGGCCGAGGTTCTCACAGATACGCAGTATTTT	CASSYGAEVLTDTQYF
-	TRBV27	TRBJ2-1	15	TRBD2	TGTGCCAGCAGATACCTAGCGGGAGGGCGCGGGGAGCAGTTCTTC	CASRYLAGGRGEQFF
-	TRBV5-1	TRBJ2-3	15	-	TGCGCCAGCAGCGGCCAGCGGACTAGCACAGATACGCAGTATTTT	CASSGQRTSTDTQYF
-	TRBV11-1	TRBJ1-2	15	TRBD1	TGTGCCAGCAGCTTCACCGGGACAGCTAACTATGGCTACACCTTC	CASSFTGTANYGYTF
-	TRBV5-1	TRBJ1-4	16	-	TGCGCCAGCAGCTTGAGCCGGGAGGGTTATAATGAAAAACTGTTTTTT	CASSLSREGYNEKLFF
-	TRBV4-1	TRBJ2-7	15	TRBD1	TGCGCCAGCAGCCTCGGACAGGGGGGTACGGGAGAGCAGTACTTC	CASSLGQGGTGEQYF
-	TRBV19	TRBJ2-3	14	TRBD1	TGTGCCAGTAGTCAAACAGGGGGGACAGATACGCAGTATTTT	CASSQTGGTDTQYF
-	TRBV19	TRBJ2-7	15	-	TGTGCCAGTAGCAGAACAGCACAATTATCCTACGAGCAGTACTTC	CASSRTAQLSYEQYF
-	TRBV7-2	TRBJ2-7	15	TRBD1	TGTGCCAGCAGCAAGCTCAGGGGGACAGCTTACGAGCAGTACTTC	CASSKLRGTAYEQYF
-	TRBV27	TRBJ1-1	14	TRBD1	TGTGCCAGCAGAGGGACAGGGGGCAAAACTGAAGCTTTCTTT	CASRGTGGKTEAFF
-	TRBV5-1	TRBJ1-2	14	-	TGCGCCAGCAGCTCCTACGGGGCTAACTATGGCTACACCTTC	CASSSYGANYGYTF